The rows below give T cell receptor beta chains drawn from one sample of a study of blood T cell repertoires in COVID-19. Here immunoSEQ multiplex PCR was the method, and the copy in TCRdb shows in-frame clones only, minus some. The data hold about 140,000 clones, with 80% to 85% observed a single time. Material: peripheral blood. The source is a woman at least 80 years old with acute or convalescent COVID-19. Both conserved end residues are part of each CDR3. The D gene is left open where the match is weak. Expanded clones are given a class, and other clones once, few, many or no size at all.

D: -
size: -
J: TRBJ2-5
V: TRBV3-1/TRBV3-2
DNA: TGTGCCAGCAGCCTGATAGTAGGGGCGGGAAAGACCCAGTACTTC
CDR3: CASSLIVGAGKTQYF

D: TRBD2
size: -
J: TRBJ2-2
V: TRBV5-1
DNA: TGCGCCAGCAGCTGGGGGACTAGCGGGTCCGGGGAGCTGTTTTTT
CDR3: CASSWGTSGSGELFF

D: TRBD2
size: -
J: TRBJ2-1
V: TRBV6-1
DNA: TGTGCCAGCAGTGAAGGAGGTATAACTAGCGGGACTTGGAGCTCCTACAATGAGCAGTTCTTC
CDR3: CASSEGGITSGTWSSYNEQFF

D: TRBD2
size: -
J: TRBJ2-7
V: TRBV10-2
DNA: TGCGCCAGCAGAGGGGGACTAGCGGGAGTTGAGCGCGAGCAGTACTTC
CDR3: CASRGGLAGVEREQYF

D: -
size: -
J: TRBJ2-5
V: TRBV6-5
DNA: TGTGCCAGCACCTTCAGAAGGGGGAGACAAGAGACCCAGTACTTC
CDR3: CASTFRRGRQETQYF

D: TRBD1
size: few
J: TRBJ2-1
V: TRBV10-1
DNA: TGCGCCAGCAGTGCCCCGGGACAGGGTTCCTACAATGAGCAGTTCTTC
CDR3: CASSAPGQGSYNEQFF

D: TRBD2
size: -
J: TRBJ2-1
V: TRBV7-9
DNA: TGTGCCAGCAGCTTAGCTACTAGCGGGGATGGGAATGAGCAGTTCTTC
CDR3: CASSLATSGDGNEQFF

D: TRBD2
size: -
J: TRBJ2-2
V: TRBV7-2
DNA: TGTGCCAGCAGCTTAGAAGGCGGGGGGAACACCGGGGAGCTGTTTTTT
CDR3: CASSLEGGGNTGELFF

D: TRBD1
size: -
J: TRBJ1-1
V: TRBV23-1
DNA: TGCGCCAGCAGTCGGGCAGGGGGGACTGAAGCTTTCTTT
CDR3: CASSRAGGTEAFF

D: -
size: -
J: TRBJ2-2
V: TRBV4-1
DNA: TGCGCCAGCAGCCAAGAAAATACTGACACCGGGGAGCTGTTTTTT
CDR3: CASSQENTDTGELFF

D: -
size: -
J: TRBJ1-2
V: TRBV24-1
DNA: TGTGCCACCAGGGTCTACAGGAAAAACTATGGCTACACCTTC
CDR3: CATRVYRKNYGYTF

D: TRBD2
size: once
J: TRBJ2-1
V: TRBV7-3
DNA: TGTGCCAGCAGCTTAACGCCCCGGGGGGTAATTTACAATGAGCAGTTCTTC
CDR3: CASSLTPRGVIYNEQFF

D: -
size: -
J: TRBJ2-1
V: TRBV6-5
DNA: TGTGCCAGCAATTTCTTGGGGGGCAATGAGCAGTTCTTC
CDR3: CASNFLGGNEQFF

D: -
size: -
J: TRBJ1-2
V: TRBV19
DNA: TGTGCCAGTAGTAGCACAGGGACGTATGGCTACACCTTC
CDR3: CASSSTGTYGYTF

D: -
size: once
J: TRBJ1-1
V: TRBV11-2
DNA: TGTGCCAGCAACCGAGGGACATCAGAAGCTTTCTTT
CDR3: CASNRGTSEAFF

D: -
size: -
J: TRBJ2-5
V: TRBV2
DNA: TGTGCCAGCAATAACAACCAAGAGACCCAGTACTTC
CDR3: CASNNNQETQYF

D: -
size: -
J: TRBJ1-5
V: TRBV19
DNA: TGTGCCAGTAGTATTTTCTCAGGGAACGTTCAGCCCCAGCATTTT
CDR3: CASSIFSGNVQPQHF

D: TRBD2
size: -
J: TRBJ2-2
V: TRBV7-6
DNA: TGTGCCAGCAGCTTGGCAACTGGAAGCGGGAGCACCGGGGAGCTGTTTTTT
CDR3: CASSLATGSGSTGELFF

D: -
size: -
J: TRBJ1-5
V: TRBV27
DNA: TGTGCCAGCAGTTTATTACCAGATCAGCCCCAGCATTTT
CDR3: CASSLLPDQPQHF

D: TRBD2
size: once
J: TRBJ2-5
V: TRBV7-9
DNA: TGTGCCAGCAGCTCCCTCAAGAGGGAGGGCCTAGGGTTATTCGAGACCCAGTACTTC
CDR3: CASSSLKREGLGLFETQYF

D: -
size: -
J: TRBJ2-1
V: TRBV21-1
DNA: TGTGCCAGCAGCAAACTGTCGGGATTCTCCTACAATGAGCAGTTCTTC
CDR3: CASSKLSGFSYNEQFF

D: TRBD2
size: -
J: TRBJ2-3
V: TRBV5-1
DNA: TGCGCCAGCAGCCCGGGTAGCGGGGCCCTGCGAACTAGCACAGATACGCAGTATTTT
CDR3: CASSPGSGALRTSTDTQYF

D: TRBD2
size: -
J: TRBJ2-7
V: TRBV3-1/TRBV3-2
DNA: TGTGCCAGCAGCCCGACTAGCTTTAATTACGAGCAGTACTTC
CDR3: CASSPTSFNYEQYF

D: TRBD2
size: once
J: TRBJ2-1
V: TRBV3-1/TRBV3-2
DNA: TGTGCCAGCAGCCTCTTGACTAGCGGAGTTATCAATGAGCAGTTCTTC
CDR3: CASSLLTSGVINEQFF

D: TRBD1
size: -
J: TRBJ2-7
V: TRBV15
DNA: TGTGCCACCAGCAGGAGGGACAGAGACGAGCAGTACTTC
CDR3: CATSRRDRDEQYF

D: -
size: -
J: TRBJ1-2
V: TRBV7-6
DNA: TGTGCCAGCAGCTTGGGGTCTCGGGGCTATGGCTACACCTTC
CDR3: CASSLGSRGYGYTF

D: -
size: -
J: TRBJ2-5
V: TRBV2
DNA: TGTGCCAGCAGTACGTCCAGGCAAGAGACCCAGTACTTC
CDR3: CASSTSRQETQYF

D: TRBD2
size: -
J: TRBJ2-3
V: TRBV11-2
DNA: TGTGCCAGCAGACGGGCCGGGACTAGAGATACGCAGTATTTT
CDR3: CASRRAGTRDTQYF

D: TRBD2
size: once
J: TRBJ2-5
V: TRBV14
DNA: TGTGCCAGCAGCCGCGGGACTAGCGGGAGGGAACAAGAGACCCAGTACTTC
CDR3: CASSRGTSGREQETQYF

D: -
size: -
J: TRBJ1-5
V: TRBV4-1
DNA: TGCGCCAGCAGCCCAGGTCCCCAGGTCGGCAATCAGCCCCAGCATTTT
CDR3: CASSPGPQVGNQPQHF

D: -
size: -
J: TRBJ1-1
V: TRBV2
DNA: TGTGCCAGCAGTGAAGACGGGGGATGGGACACTGAAGCTTTCTTT
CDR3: CASSEDGGWDTEAFF

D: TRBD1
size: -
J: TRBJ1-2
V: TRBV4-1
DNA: TGCGCCAGCAGCCAACCTATCCGACAGGGGACTAACTATGGCTACACCTTC
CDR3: CASSQPIRQGTNYGYTF

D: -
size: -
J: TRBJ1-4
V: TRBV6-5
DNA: TGTGCCAGCAGTTATTCGAATACAGGGTTCGAAAAACTGTTTTTT
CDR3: CASSYSNTGFEKLFF

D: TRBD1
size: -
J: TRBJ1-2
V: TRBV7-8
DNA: TGTGCCAGCAGCCTAGCGACAGGGGTAGGGAGCTACCACTATGGCTACACCTTC
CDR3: CASSLATGVGSYHYGYTF

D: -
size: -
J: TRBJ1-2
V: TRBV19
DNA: TGTGCCAGTAGTCAGCCAGCGCTATATGGCTACACCTTC
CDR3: CASSQPALYGYTF

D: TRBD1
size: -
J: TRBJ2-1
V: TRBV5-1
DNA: TGCGCCAGCAGGGCAGGGGGTTACAATGAGCAGTTCTTC
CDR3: CASRAGGYNEQFF

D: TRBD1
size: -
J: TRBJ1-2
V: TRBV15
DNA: TGTGCCACCAGCAGAGATTGGACAGGGAGTAACTATGGCTACACCTTC
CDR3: CATSRDWTGSNYGYTF

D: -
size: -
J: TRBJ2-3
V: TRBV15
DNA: TGTGCCACCAGGGGTTCGCTAGTTTCAGATACGCAGTATTTT
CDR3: CATRGSLVSDTQYF

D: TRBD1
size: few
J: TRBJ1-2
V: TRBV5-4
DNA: TGTGCCAGCAGGGCCGGGACAGGGGGGCTCTATGGCTACACCTTC
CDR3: CASRAGTGGLYGYTF

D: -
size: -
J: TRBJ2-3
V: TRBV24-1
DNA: TGTGCCACCAGTGATTTTTGGGGGGGCCAAGATACGCAGTATTTT
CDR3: CATSDFWGGQDTQYF

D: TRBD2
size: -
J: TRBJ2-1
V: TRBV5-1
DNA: TGCGCCAGCAGCTTGGCGTGGGCTAGCGGGAGGATCTATGAGCAGTTCTTC
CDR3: CASSLAWASGRIYEQFF

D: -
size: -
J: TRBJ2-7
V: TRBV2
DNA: TGTGCCAGCATTCATCCTAGGTCGGTCGAGCAGTACTTC
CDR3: CASIHPRSVEQYF

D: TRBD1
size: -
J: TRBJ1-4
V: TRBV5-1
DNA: TGCGCCAGCAGCAAGGGGACAGGTCAATATGAAAAACTGTTTTTT
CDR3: CASSKGTGQYEKLFF

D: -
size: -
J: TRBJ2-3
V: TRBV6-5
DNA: TGTGCCAGCAGTTTTGGACAGAGCACAGATACGCAGTATTTT
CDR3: CASSFGQSTDTQYF

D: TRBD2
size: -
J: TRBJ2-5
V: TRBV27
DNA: TGTGCCAGCAGAAAACGACTAGCGGGGGGGACCGTGACCGTAGGGACCCAGTACTTC
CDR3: CASRKRLAGGTVTVGTQYF

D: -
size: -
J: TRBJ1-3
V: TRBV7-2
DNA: TGTGCCAGCAGCTTAGCAGGGGGGGGTTCGGGCAGACTTTCCGGAAACACCATATATTTT
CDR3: CASSLAGGGSGRLSGNTIYF

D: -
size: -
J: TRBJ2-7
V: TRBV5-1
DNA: TGCGCCAGCAGCTCCCGGGACCTAGCGAGTCCTTACGAGCAGTACTTC
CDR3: CASSSRDLASPYEQYF

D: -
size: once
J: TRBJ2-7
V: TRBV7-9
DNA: TGTGCCAGCCAACCCAGGAGACTAGTCGGGCCAAGTGGGGAGCAGTACTTC
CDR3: CASQPRRLVGPSGEQYF

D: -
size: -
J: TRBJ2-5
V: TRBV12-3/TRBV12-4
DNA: TGTGCCAGCAGTTGGTCGGGTTCCGAGACCCAGTACTTC
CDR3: CASSWSGSETQYF

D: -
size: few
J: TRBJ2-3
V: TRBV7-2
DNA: TGTGCCAGCAGCTTAGATACCAGGACAGATACGCAGTATTTT
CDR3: CASSLDTRTDTQYF

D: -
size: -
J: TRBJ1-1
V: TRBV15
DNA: TGTGCCACCAGCAGAACCGCGCTAACCGTCACTGAAGCTTTCTTT
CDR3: CATSRTALTVTEAFF